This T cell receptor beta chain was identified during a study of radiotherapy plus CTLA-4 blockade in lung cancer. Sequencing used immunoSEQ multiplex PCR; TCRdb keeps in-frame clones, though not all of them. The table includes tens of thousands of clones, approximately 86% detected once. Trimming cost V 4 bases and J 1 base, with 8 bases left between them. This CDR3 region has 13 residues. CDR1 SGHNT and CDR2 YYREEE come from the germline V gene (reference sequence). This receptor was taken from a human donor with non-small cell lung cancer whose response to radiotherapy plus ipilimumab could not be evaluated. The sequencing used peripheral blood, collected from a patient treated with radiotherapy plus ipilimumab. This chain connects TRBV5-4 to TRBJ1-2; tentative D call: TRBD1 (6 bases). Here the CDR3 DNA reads TGTGCCAGCAGCCCCAGGGGTAACTATGGCTACACCTTC. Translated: CASSPRGNYGYTF.